The present entry profiles one T cell receptor beta chain with its context. No antigen is known for it. The data stem from a study of shared clonotypes between healthy human individuals. As for the study in general: The donor pool was made up of two women and a few men aged 18 to 49.

The V gene's germline CDR1 is SGHTA and CDR2 FQGNSA. This CDR3 comprises 14 residues. With 5 bases removed from V and 1 base from J, the gap between germline ends came to 11 bases. Produced via immunoSEQ multiplex PCR; TCRdb's table is partial and in-frame only. The sample holds some 1.4 million clones, more than 95% seen once. Study-wide points: Naive subsets generally had larger estimated richness than memory subsets. Genetic and exposure-history diversity was limited by the few donors. At large depth, rarefaction still showed sorted-subset sequencing to be incomplete.

Sample: naive CD4+ T cells sorted from blood. Subset indicated: CD45RA+ positively selected. The gene calls are TRBV7-2 and TRBJ1-2, with D perhaps matching TRBD1 (6 bases). This TCR was sampled from a man younger than 40 in good health. CDR3 in amino acids: CASSLDSYNYGYTF. The CDR3 bases are TGTGCCAGCAGCCTGGACAGTTATAACTATGGCTACACCTTC. Variable domain in full (rest from reference TRBV7-2 and TRBJ1-2): GAGVSQSPSNKVTEKGKDVELRCDPISGHTALYWYRQSLGQGLEFLIYFQGNSAPDKSGLPSDRFSAERTGGSVSTLTIQRTQQEDSAVYLCASSLDSYNYGYTFGSGTRLTVV.